A selection of T cell receptor beta chains follows, all from one sample in a study of OX40 agonist ivuxolimab in advanced cancers. Some clones are missing from TCRdb's copy, which holds only in-frame ones; the method was immunoSEQ multiplex PCR. Found here are about 71,000 clones, over 80% of them singletons; the top ten hold about 15%. The specimen was CD4+ or CD8+ T cells sorted from blood, collected in a trial of the OX40 agonist ivuxolimab. The receptor set was obtained from an adult with an advanced solid tumor such as melanoma, head and neck, liver or kidney cancer. CDR3s leave out the opening cysteine and the closing phenylalanine or tryptophan. The D gene is left open where the match is weak.

J: TRBJ2-1
D: TRBD2
V: TRBV5-5
CDR3: ASSPGLAGVREQF

J: TRBJ2-2
D: NA
V: TRBV7-9
CDR3: ASSWGDSYAGELF

J: TRBJ1-2
D: NA
V: TRBV14
CDR3: ASSQDSVSYGYT

J: TRBJ1-2
D: NA
V: TRBV29-1
CDR3: SVEDRRVLGGYT

J: TRBJ2-4
D: NA
V: TRBV25-1
CDR3: ASSGVGTIDAKNIQY

J: TRBJ2-1
D: TRBD2
V: TRBV7-3
CDR3: ASSYLADNEQF

J: TRBJ1-5
D: NA
V: TRBV27
CDR3: ASRTTGQVGQPQH

J: TRBJ1-1
D: NA
V: TRBV27
CDR3: ASSSWANTEAF

J: TRBJ2-4
D: NA
V: TRBV6-5
CDR3: ASSYGGDGNIQY

J: TRBJ2-1
D: TRBD1
V: TRBV4-2
CDR3: ASSQDFGQGPHEQF

J: TRBJ2-3
D: NA
V: TRBV6-4
CDR3: ASSDRAGTRDTQY